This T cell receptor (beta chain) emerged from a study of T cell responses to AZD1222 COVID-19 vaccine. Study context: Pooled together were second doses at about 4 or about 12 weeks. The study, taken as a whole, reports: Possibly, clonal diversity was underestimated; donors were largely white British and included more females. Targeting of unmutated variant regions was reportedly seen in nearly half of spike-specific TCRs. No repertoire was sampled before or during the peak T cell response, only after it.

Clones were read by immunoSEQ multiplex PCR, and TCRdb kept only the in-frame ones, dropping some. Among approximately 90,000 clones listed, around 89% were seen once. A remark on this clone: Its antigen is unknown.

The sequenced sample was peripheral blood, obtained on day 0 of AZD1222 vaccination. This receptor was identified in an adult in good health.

The CDR3 DNA is TGTGCCAGCAGCGGATCACAGGGTCGGGTCGGGGAGCTGTTTTTT. This sequence encodes CASSGSQGRVGELFF. This chain links TRBV9 with TRBJ2-2, with a tentative D call TRBD1 (6 bases). Germline V gene sequence: CDR1 SGDLS, CDR2 YYNGEE. This CDR3 is 15 amino acids long. V lost 3 bases, J lost 7 bases, and 16 bases lay in between.